The present TCR beta chain was sequenced within a study of shared clonotypes between healthy human individuals. General study findings and limits: Tissue TCR repertoires likely differ from these blood-only repertoires.

In the original processing: With immunoSEQ giving junction-only sequences and no quality scores, filtering differed. Measured with immunoSEQ multiplex PCR; TCRdb has only the in-frame clones, and not every one. The V and J calls and the clone size are those of that table, but D and trimming were determined from the DNA. Here the sample spans 450,000 to 650,000 clones, roughly 72% being singletons. Germline V gene data show CDR1 as SGHTA and CDR2 as FQGNSA. V lost 3 bases, J lost 5 bases, and 9 bases lay in between. This CDR3 is 13 amino acids long. The unsorted samples had tens of millions of PBMCs used for genomic DNA. Comments on this clone: The antigen remains undetermined.

The sequence was collected from a woman in her thirties or forties in good health. Some clones in this sample may be carry-over from other donors' samples. The chain combines TRBV7-2 with TRBJ2-3; the D is unclear. The sequencing input was PBMCs. This chain's CDR3 is CASSFERGDTQYF. The CDR3 DNA reads as TGTGCCAGCAGCTTTGAACGAGGAGATACGCAGTATTTT.